Here is one T cell receptor (beta chain) with its context. Its target is not known. This entry belongs to a study of cytomegalovirus exposure and HLA in healthy donors. Regarding the study as a whole: Associated with cytomegalovirus, according to the listing, were about 160 TCR beta chains. Reportedly, cytomegalovirus status was diagnosed with high sensitivity and specificity. CMV antigen specificity of three CMV-associated chains was confirmed in vitro.

Sequenced by immunoSEQ multiplex PCR; TCRdb stores in-frame clones only, minus some. This repertoire shows 260,000 or so clones, 88% found once; its top ten account for approximately 0.94%. Trimming removed 5 bases at V and 13 bases at J, with 17 bases between. The CDR3 loop spans 11 amino acids. Germline V gives CDR1 DFQATT, CDR2 SNEGSKA (reference sequence). The TCR originated in a woman under 30 in good health and CMV-seronegative. V and J are TRBV20-1 and TRBJ2-5, with D maybe TRBD1 (7 bases). The sample consisted of PBMCs. The CDR3 protein is CSAPLPGGRYF. For the CDR3, the DNA is TGCAGTGCTCCTCTCCCAGGGGGGCGGTACTTC.